The clone carrying this TCR beta chain occurred a few times. Antigen unknown. The CDR3 spans 14 residues. Trimming took 3 bases from V and 5 from J, leaving 8 bases between them. CDR1 and CDR2 (germline): KGHSH, LQKENI. This sample's time point: patch test 1, 2 weeks after DPC sensitization. Documented treatment: therapeutic diphenylcyclopropenone sensitization with weekly scalp DPC. Before extraction, the whole blood was not fractionated, and total RNA was taken from it. TCRdb fed the RACE reads into MiXCR, producing one record per CDR3 protein. Counted here are about 380,000 distinct CDR3 sequences, more than 4.5% occurring once; the ten biggest clones make up approximately 2.3%. The data stem from a study of human T cells and chemical hapten exposure. In the study overall: Largely, small differences in pooled library volume made per-sample TCR yields vary. Points from the study as a whole: Among TCRs, those above 1 in 1000 frequency were unaffected by DPC sensitization.

This receptor was identified in a woman aged 50 to 60 with alopecia areata. Some clones in this sample may be carry-over from other donors' samples. The sequenced sample was whole blood, obtained in connection with sensitization to the hapten diphenylcyclopropenone (DPC). The chain links TRBV18 to TRBJ2-6; D not certain. The CDR3 DNA follows: TGTGCCAGCTCACCTCCCTCCAGGGCCAACGTCCTGACTTTC. It encodes CASSPPSRANVLTF.